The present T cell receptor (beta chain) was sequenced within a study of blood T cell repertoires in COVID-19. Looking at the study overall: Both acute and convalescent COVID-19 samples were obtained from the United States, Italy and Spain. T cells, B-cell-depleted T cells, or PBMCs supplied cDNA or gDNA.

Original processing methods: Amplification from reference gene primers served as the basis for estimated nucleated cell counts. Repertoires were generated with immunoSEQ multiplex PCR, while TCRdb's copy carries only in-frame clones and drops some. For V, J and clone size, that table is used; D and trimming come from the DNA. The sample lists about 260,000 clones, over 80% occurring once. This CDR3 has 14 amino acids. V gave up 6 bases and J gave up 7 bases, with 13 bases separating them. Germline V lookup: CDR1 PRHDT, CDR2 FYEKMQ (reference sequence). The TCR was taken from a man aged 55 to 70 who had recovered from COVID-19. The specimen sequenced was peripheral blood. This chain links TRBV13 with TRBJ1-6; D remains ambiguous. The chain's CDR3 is CASSHQRTNSPLHF. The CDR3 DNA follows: TGTGCCAGCAGTCATCAGCGTACCAATTCACCCCTCCACTTT.